The clone carrying this TCR beta chain was observed once. What it recognizes is unknown. Method: immunoSEQ multiplex PCR; TCRdb's copy keeps in-frame clones and lacks some. The sample includes some 120,000 clones, 90% of them seen just once. CDR3 size: 15 residues. Trimming pared 4 bases from V and 5 bases from J, leaving 16 bases between. Looked up from germline, CDR1 is SGDLS and CDR2 is YYNGEE. The data originate from a study of T cell responses to AZD1222 COVID-19 vaccine. Findings and caveats of the study: Donor demographics were predominantly white British with a female majority; clonal diversity may be underestimated. Spike-specific TCRs gained breadth and depth after people received two AZD1222 doses.

This clonotype originated in an adult in good health. V usage is TRBV9 and J usage is TRBJ1-5, with D unresolved. Sequenced material: peripheral blood, taken on day 0 of AZD1222 vaccination. The CDR3 DNA is TGTGCCAGCAGCCCCCGGGGTGAGGGCCATCAGCCCCAGCATTTT. This sequence encodes CASSPRGEGHQPQHF.